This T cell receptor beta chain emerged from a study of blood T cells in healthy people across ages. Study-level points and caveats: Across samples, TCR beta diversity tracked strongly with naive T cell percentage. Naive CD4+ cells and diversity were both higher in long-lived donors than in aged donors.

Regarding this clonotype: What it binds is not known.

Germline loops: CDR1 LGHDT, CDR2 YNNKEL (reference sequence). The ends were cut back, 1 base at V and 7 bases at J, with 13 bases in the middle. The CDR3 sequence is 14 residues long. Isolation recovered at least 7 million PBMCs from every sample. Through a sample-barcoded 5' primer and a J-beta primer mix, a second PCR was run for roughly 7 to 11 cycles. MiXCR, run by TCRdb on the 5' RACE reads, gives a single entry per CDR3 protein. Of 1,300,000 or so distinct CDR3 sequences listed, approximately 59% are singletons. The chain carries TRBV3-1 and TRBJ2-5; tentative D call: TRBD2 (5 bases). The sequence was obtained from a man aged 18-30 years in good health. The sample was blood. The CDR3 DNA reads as TGTGCCAGCAGCCAAGGACGGACTGTGGGGACCCAGTACTTC. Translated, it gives CASSQGRTVGTQYF.